Below, one T cell receptor (beta chain) is given with its context. Its antigen is not identified. The record originates from a study of CD8+ T cells in alopecia areata. Overall study context: At a dose of 5 to 10 mg twice daily, oral tofacitinib was given to treated patients. Treatment with tofacitinib (6 to 18 months) was followed by 6 months off drug. Notes on the study in general: Normal skin's resident alphabeta T cells are also sequenced in scalp samples.

V lost 4 bases, J lost 5 bases, and 4 bases stayed unmatched. This CDR3 has 13 amino acids. Germline V CDR1 and CDR2: PRHDT, FYEKMQ (reference sequence). RNA, once extracted, was reverse transcribed into cDNA for use as the sequencing template. Generated by immunoSEQ multiplex PCR, the TCRdb table keeps only in-frame clones and is missing some. The sample has 180,000 or so clones, 40% to 65% seen once. Treatment given: oral pan-JAK inhibitor, 5-10 mg twice daily. This receptor was obtained from a human donor with alopecia areata. Here the sequenced sample was CD8+ T cells sorted from blood, taken at week 24, from a patient treated with tofacitinib. V usage is TRBV13 and J usage is TRBJ2-7; 8 nucleotides line up with TRBD1. The CDR3 nucleotides are TGTGCCAGCAGCTCGCGGACAGGGAACGAGCAGTACTTC. Its translation is CASSSRTGNEQYF.